Sequencing of this T cell receptor beta chain was carried out in a study of blood T cell repertoires in COVID-19. Study-level information: Samples of COVID-19 (acute and convalescent) were obtained from the United States, Italy and Spain.

Germline lookup yields CDR1 SGHVS and CDR2 FQNEAQ. J was trimmed by 4 bases and V by 1 base; bases with no gene match: 10. This CDR3 contains 19 residues. Only in-frame clones appear in the TCRdb table, and some are missing; sequencing was by immunoSEQ multiplex PCR. This table has hundreds of thousands of clones, under 90% appearing once. Participant-given clinical history determined each cohort assignment. Recovered status applied to Cohort 3 donors who had two consecutive negative PCRs. It also applied to those with clearance or with symptom resolution. This TCR derives from a woman in her thirties who had recovered from COVID-19. J is TRBJ2-1 and V is TRBV7-8; TRBD2 matches 13 bases. Sequencing was performed on PBMCs or T cells enriched from blood (not recorded which). The CDR3 DNA sequence: TGTGCCAGCAGCTTAGGGCAGGGGGTACTAGCGGGAGGGTACAATGAGCAGTTCTTC. This encodes CASSLGQGVLAGGYNEQFF.